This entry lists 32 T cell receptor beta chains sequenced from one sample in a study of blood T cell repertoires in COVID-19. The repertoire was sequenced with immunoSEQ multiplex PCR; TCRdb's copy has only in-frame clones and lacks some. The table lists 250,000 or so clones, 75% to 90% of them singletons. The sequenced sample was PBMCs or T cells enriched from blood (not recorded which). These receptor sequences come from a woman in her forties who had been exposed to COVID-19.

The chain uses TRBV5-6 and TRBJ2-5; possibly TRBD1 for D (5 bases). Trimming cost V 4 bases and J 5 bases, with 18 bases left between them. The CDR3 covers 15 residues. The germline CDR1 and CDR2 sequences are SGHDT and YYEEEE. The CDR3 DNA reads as TGTGCCAGCAGCCCGGATAGGGGAATACAGGAGACCCAGTACTTC. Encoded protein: CASSPDRGIQETQYF.

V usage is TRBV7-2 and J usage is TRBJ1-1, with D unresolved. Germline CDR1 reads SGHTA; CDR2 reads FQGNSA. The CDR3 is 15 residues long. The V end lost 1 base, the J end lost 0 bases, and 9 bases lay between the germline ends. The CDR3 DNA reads TGTGCCAGCAGCTTAGGGGCGATGATGAACACTGAAGCTTTCTTT. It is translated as CASSLGAMMNTEAFF.

The CDR3 nucleotides read TGTGCCAGCAGCGGGGAGGGAGCGGCAGATACGCAGTATTTT. It is translated as CASSGEGAADTQYF. This chain connects TRBV11-3 to TRBJ2-3, with 7 bases that match TRBD2. With V trimmed by 5 bases and J by 4 bases, 6 bases remained unmatched. The germline V gene has CDR1 SGHNT and CDR2 YENEEA. The CDR3 is 14 residues long. Supplemented by reference TRBV11-3 and TRBJ2-3, the full variable domain reads EAGVVQSPRYKIIEKKQPVAFWCNPISGHNTLYWYLQNLGQGPELLIRYENEEAVDDSQLPKDRFSAERLKGVDSTLKIQPAELGDSAVYLCASSGEGAADTQYFGPGTRLTVL.

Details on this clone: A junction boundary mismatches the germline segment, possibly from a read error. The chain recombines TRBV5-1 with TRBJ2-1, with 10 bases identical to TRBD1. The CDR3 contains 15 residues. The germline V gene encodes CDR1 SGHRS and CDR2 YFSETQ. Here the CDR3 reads CASSDRDRGGDEQFF. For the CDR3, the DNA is TGTGCCAGCAGCGACCGGGACAGGGGCGGTGATGAGCAGTTCTTC.

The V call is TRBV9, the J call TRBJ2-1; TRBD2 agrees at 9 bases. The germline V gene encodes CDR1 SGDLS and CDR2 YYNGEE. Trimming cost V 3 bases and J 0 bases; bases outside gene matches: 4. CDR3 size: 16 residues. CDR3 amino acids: CASSARSGSSYNEQFF. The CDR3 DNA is TGTGCCAGCAGCGCCCGTAGCGGGAGCTCCTACAATGAGCAGTTCTTC.

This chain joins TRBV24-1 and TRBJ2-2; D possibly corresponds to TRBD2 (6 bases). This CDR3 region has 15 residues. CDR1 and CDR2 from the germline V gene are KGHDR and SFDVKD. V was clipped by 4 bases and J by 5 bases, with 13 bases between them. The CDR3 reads CATSDPGRGTGELFF. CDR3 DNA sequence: TGTGCCACCAGTGACCCGGGACGGGGGACCGGGGAGCTGTTTTTT.

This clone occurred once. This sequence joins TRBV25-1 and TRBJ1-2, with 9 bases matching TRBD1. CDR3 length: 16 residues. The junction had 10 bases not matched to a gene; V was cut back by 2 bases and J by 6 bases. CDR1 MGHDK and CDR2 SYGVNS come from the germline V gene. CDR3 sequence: CASSEQGQGFIDGYTF. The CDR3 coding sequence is TGTGCCAGCAGTGAACAGGGACAGGGTTTTATAGATGGCTACACCTTC.

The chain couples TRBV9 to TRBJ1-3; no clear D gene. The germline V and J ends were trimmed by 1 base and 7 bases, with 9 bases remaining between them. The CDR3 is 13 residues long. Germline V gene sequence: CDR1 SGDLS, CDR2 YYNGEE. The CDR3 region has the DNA TGTGCCAGCAGCGTAATCCCCCCGAACACCATATATTTT. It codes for CASSVIPPNTIYF. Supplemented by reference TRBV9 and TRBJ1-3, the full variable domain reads DSGVTQTPKHLITATGQRVTLRCSPRSGDLSVYWYQQSLDQGLQFLIQYYNGEERAKGNILERFSAQQFPDLHSELNLSSLELGDSALYFCASSVIPPNTIYFGEGSWLTVV.

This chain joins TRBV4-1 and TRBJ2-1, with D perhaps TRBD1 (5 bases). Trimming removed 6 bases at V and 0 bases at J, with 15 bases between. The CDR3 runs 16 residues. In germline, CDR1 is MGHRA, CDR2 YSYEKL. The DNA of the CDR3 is TGCGCCAGCAGTCAAACCTGGCAGGGCTCCTACAATGAGCAGTTCTTC. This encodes CASSQTWQGSYNEQFF.

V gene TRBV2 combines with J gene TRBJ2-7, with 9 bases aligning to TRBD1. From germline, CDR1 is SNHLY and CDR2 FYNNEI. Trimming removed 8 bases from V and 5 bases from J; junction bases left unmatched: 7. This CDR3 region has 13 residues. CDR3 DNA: TGTGCCAGCTTACCGGGACAGGGTGACGAGCAGTACTTC. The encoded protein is CASLPGQGDEQYF.

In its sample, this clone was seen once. The CDR3 DNA follows: TGTGCCAGCAGCTTCATAGGGGAAGGAGAGACCCAGTACTTC. It codes for CASSFIGEGETQYF. The V gene is TRBV7-2, the J gene TRBJ2-5, with a weak D call TRBD1 (5 bases). Trimming shortened V by 3 bases and J by 4 bases, and 12 bases separated the two germline ends. The CDR3 contains 14 residues. Germline lookup yields CDR1 SGHTA and CDR2 FQGNSA. The variable domain in full, with the rest retrieved from reference TRBV7-2 and TRBJ2-5, is GAGVSQSPSNKVTEKGKDVELRCDPISGHTALYWYRQSLGQGLEFLIYFQGNSAPDKSGLPSDRFSAERTGGSVSTLTIQRTQQEDSAVYLCASSFIGEGETQYFGPGTRLLVL.

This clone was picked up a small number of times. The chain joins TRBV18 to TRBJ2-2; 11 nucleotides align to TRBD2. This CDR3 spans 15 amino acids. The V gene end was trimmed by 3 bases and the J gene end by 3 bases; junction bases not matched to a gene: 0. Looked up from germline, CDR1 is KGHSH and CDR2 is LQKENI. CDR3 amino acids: CASSPTSGDTGELFF. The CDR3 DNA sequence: TGTGCCAGCTCACCGACTAGCGGGGACACCGGGGAGCTGTTTTTT.

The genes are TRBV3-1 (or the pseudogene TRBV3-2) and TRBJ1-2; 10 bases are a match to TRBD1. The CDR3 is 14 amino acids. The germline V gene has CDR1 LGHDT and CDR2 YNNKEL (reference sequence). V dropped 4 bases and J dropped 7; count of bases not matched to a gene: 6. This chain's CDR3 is CASSPRDRGVGYTF. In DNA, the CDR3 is TGTGCCAGCAGCCCTCGGGACAGGGGAGTTGGCTACACCTTC.

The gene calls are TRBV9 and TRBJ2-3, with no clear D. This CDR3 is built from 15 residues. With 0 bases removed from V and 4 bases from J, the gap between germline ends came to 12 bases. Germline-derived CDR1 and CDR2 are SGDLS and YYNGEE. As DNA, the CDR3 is TGTGCCAGCAGCGTAGGGCCCGGGTCGGCAGATACGCAGTATTTT. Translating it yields CASSVGPGSADTQYF.

CDR3 region: CATLKNTGELFF. CDR3 in DNA: TGTGCCACCCTTAAGAACACCGGGGAGCTGTTTTTT. The chain has TRBV6-5 and TRBJ2-2; D remains unclear. The germline CDR1 and CDR2 sequences are MNHEY and SVGAGI. The CDR3 has 12 residues. V dropped 10 bases and J dropped 1 base, with 7 bases sitting between them.

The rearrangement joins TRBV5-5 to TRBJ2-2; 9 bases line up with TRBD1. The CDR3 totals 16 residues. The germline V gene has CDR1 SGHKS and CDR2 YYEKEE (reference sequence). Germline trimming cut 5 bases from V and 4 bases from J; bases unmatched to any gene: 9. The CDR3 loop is CASRLGDRGGTGELFF. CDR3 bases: TGTGCCAGCAGGCTTGGTGACAGGGGGGGCACCGGGGAGCTGTTTTTT.

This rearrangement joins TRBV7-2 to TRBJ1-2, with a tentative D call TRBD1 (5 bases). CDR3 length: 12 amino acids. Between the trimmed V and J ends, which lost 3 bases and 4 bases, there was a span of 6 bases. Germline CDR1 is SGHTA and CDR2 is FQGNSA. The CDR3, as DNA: TGTGCCAGCAGCTTCCAGGGCTATGGCTACACCTTC. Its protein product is CASSFQGYGYTF. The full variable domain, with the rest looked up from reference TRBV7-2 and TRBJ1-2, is GAGVSQSPSNKVTEKGKDVELRCDPISGHTALYWYRQSLGQGLEFLIYFQGNSAPDKSGLPSDRFSAERTGGSVSTLTIQRTQQEDSAVYLCASSFQGYGYTFGSGTRLTVV.

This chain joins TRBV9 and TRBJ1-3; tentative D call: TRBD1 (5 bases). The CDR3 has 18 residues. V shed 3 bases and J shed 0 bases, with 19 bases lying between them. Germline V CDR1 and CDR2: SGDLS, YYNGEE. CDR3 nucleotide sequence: TGTGCCAGCAGCGCCTACTACTCAGACAGACTCTCTGGAAACACCATATATTTT. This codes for CASSAYYSDRLSGNTIYF.

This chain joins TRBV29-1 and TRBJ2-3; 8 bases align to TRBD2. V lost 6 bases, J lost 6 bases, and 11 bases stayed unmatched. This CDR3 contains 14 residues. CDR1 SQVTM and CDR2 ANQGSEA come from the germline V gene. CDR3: CSVDAAGAGDTQYF. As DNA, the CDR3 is TGCAGCGTCGACGCAGCGGGGGCCGGGGATACGCAGTATTTT.

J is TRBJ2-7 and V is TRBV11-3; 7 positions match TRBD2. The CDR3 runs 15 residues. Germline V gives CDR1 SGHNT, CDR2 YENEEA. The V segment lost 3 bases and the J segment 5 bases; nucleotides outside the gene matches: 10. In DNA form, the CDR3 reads TGTGCCAGCAGCTTGCGGGGGAGAAGTAGGGACGAGCAGTACGTC. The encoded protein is CASSLRGRSRDEQYV.

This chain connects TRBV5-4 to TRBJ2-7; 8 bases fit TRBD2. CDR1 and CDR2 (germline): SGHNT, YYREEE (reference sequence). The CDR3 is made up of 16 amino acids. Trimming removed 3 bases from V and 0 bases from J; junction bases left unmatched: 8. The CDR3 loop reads CASSSRGGGNSYEQYF. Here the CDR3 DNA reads TGTGCCAGCAGCTCGAGAGGCGGGGGGAACTCCTACGAGCAGTACTTC.

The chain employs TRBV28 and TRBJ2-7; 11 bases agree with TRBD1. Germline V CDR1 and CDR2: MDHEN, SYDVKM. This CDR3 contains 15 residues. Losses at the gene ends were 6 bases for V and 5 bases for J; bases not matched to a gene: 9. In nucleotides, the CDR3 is TGTGCCAGCAGCCCACGAGGACAGGGGGCCAACGAGCAGTACTTC. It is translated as CASSPRGQGANEQYF.

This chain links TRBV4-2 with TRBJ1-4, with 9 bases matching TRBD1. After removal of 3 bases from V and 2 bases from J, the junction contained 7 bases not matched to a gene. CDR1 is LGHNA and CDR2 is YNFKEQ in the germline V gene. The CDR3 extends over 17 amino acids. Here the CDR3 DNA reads TGTGCCAGCAGCCAGACGGGACAGGGTTTCACTAATGAAAAACTGTTTTTT. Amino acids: CASSQTGQGFTNEKLFF.

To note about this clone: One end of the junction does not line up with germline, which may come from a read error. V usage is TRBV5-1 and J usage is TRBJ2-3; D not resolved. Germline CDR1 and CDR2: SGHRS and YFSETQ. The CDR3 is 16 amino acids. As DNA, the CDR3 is TGTGCCAGCAGCTTGGCCCTTTTAGTGCTCACAGATACGCAGTATTTT. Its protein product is CASSLALLVLTDTQYF.

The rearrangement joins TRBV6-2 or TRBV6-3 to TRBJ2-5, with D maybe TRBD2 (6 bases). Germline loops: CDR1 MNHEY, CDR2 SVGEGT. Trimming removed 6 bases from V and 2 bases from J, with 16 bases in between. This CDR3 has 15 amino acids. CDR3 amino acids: CASSTLGDSQETQYF. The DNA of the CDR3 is TGTGCCAGCAGCACCCTCGGGGACTCACAAGAGACCCAGTACTTC.

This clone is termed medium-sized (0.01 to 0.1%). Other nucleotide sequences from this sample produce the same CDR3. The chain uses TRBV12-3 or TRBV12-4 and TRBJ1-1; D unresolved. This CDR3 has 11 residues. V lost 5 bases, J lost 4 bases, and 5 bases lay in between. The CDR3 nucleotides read TGTGCCAGCAGTCTCAGCACTGAAGCTTTCTTT. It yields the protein CASSLSTEAFF.

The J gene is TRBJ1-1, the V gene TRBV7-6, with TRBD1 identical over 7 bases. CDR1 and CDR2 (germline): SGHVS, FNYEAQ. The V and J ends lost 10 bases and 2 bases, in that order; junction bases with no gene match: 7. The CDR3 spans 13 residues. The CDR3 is CATSGQINTEAFF. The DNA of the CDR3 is TGTGCCACCTCGGGACAGATTAACACTGAAGCTTTCTTT.

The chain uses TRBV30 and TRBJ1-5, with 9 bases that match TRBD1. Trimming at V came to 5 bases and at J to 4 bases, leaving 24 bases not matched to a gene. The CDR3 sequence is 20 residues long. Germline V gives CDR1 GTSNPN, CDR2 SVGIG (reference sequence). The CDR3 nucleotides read TGTGCCTGGGACAGAGGCAGGACAGGGGATATCTCCCTTGGTAATCAGCCCCAGCATTTT. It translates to CAWDRGRTGDISLGNQPQHF.

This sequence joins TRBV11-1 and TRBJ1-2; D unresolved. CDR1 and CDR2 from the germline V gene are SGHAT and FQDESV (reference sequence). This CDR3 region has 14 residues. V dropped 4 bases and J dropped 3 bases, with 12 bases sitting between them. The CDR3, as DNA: TGTGCCAGCAGCTACCAACCTGGAGACTATGGCTACACCTTC. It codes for CASSYQPGDYGYTF.

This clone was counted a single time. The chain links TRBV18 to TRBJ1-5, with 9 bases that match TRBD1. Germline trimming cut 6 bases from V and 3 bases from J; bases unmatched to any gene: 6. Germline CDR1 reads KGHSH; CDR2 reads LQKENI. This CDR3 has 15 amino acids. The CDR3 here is CASSPGQGLNQPQHF. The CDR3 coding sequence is TGTGCCAGCTCGCCGGGACAGGGACTCAATCAGCCCCAGCATTTT.

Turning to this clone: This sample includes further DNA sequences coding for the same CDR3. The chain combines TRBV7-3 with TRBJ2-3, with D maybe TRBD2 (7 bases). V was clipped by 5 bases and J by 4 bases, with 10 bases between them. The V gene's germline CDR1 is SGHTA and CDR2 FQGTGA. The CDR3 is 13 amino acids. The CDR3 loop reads CASSQGGADTQYF. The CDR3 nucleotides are TGTGCCAGCAGCCAAGGGGGGGCAGATACGCAGTATTTT.

The CDR3 loop is CASSTTRGVDEQFF. The CDR3 coding sequence is TGTGCCAGCTCCACCACACGGGGGGTGGATGAGCAGTTCTTC. The chain is built from TRBV18 and TRBJ2-1; 7 bases are a match to TRBD2. The CDR3 is 14 amino acids. Per the germline V gene, CDR1 is KGHSH and CDR2 is LQKENI. V shed 6 bases and J 8 bases; nucleotides not matched to a gene: 10.